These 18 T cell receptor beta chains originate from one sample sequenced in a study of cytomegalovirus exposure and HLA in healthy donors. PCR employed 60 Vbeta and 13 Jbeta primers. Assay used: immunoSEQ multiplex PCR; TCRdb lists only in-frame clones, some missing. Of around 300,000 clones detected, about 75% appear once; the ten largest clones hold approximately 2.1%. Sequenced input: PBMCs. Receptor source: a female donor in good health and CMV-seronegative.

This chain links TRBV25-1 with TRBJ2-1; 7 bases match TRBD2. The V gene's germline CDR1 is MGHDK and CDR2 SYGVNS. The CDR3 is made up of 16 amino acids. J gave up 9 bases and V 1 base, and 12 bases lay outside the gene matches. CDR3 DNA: TGTGCCAGCAGTGAATTGAGCGGGGCCACTAGTATTGAGCAGTTCTTC. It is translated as CASSELSGATSIEQFF.

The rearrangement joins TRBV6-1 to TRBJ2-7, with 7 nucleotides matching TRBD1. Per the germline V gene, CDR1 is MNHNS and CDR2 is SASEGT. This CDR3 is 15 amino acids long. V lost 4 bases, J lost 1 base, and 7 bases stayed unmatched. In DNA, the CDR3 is TGTGCCAGCAGTGGAAACCGGGACAGATCCTACGAGCAGTACTTC. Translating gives CASSGNRDRSYEQYF.

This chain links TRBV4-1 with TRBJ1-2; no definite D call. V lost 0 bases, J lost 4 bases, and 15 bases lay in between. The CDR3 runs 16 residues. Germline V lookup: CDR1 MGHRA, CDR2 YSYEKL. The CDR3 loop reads CASSQDPGRSSYGYTF. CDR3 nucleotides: TGCGCCAGCAGCCAAGATCCCGGCAGGTCGAGCTATGGCTACACCTTC.

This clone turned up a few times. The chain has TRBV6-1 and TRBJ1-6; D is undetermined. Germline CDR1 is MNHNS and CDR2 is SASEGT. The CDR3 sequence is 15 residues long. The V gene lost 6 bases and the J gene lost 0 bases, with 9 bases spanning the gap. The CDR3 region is CASSSESSYNSPLHF. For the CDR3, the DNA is TGTGCCAGCAGCTCGGAGAGCTCCTATAATTCACCCCTCCACTTT.

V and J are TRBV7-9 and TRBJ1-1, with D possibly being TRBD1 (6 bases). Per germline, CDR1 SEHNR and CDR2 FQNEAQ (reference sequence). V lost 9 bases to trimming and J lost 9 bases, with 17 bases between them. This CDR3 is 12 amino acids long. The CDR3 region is CASHILQGKAFF. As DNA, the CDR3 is TGTGCCAGTCACATTTTACAGGGTAAAGCTTTCTTT.

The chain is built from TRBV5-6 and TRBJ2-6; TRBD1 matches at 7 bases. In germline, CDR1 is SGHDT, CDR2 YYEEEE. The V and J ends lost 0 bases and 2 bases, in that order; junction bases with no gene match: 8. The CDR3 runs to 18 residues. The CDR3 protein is CASSLVRRGGPGANVLTF. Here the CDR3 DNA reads TGTGCCAGCAGCTTGGTCCGAAGAGGGGGCCCTGGGGCCAACGTCCTGACTTTC. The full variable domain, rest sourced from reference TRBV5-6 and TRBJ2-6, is DAGVTQSPTHLIKTRGQQVTLRCSPKSGHDTVSWYQQALGQGPQFIFQYYEEEERQRGNFPDRFSGHQFPNYSSELNVNALLLGDSALYLCASSLVRRGGPGANVLTFGAGSRLTVL.

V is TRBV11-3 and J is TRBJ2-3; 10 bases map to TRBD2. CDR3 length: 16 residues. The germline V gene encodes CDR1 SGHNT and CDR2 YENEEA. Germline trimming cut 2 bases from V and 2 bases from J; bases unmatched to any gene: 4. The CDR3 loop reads CASSLRAGGYTDTQYF. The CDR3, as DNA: TGTGCCAGCAGCTTAAGAGCGGGAGGGTACACAGATACGCAGTATTTT. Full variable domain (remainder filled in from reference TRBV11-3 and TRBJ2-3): EAGVVQSPRYKIIEKKQPVAFWCNPISGHNTLYWYLQNLGQGPELLIRYENEEAVDDSQLPKDRFSAERLKGVDSTLKIQPAELGDSAVYLCASSLRAGGYTDTQYFGPGTRLTVL.

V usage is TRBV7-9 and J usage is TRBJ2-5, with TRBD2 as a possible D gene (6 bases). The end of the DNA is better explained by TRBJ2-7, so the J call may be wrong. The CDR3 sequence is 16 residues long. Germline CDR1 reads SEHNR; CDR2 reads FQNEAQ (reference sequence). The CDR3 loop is CASSQGTGRSSYEQYF. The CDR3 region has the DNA TGTGCCAGCAGCCAAGGGACTGGGAGGAGCTCCTACGAGCAGTACTTC.

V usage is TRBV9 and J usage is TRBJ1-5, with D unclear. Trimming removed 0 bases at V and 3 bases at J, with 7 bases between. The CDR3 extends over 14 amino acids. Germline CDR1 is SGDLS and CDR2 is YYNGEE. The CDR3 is CASSVDDINQPQHF. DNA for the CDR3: TGTGCCAGCAGCGTAGATGACATCAATCAGCCCCAGCATTTT.

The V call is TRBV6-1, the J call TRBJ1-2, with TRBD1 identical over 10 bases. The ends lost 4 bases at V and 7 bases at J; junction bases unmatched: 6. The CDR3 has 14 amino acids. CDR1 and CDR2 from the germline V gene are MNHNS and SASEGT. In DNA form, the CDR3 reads TGTGCCAGCAGTGCTCCGGGACAGGGGATTGGCTACACCTTC. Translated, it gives CASSAPGQGIGYTF.

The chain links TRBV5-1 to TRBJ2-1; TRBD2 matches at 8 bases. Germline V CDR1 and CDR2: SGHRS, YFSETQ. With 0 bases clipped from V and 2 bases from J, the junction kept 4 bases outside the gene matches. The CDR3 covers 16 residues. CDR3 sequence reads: CASSLGPGGPYNEQFF. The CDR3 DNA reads TGCGCCAGCAGCTTGGGCCCGGGAGGGCCCTACAATGAGCAGTTCTTC.

Here the CDR3 reads CASSQQTGTGNYGYTF. The CDR3 DNA reads as TGCGCCAGCAGTCAACAGACAGGGACCGGTAACTATGGCTACACCTTC. V is TRBV23-1 and J is TRBJ1-2; 7 positions agree with TRBD1. TRBV23-1 is known as an ORF, though its function is uncertain. V lost 2 bases to trimming and J lost 1 base; unmatched junction nucleotides: 7. The CDR3 is 16 amino acids.

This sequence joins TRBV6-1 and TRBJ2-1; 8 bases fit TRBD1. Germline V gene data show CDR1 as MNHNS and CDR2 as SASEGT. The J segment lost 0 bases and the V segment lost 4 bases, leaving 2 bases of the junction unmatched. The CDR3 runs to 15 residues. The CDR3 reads CASSGQGSSYNEQFF. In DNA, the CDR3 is TGTGCCAGCAGTGGACAGGGGAGCTCCTACAATGAGCAGTTCTTC.

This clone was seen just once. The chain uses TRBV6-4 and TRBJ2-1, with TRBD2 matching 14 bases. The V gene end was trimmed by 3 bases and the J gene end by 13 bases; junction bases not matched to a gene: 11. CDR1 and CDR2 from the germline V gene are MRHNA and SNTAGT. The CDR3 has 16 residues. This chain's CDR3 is CASSETGTSGSRAQFF. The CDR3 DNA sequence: TGTGCCAGCAGTGAGACCGGGACTAGCGGGAGTCGGGCCCAGTTCTTC.

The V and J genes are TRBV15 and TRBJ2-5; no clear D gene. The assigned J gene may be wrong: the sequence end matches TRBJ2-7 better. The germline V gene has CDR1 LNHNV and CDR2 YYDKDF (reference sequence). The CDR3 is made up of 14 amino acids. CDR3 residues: CATSRGSGSGEQYF. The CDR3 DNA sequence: TGTGCCACCAGCAGAGGATCCGGGTCCGGCGAGCAGTACTTC.

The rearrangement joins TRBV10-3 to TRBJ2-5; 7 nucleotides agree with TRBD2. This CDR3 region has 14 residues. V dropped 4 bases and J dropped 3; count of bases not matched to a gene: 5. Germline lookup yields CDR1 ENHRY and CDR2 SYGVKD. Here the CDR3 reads CAISAASGEETQYF. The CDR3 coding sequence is TGTGCCATCAGTGCAGCTAGCGGAGAAGAGACCCAGTACTTC.

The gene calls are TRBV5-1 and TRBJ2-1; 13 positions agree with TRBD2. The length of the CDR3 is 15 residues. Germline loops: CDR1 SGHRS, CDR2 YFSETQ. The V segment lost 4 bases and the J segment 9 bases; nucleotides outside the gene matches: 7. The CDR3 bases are TGCGCCAGCAGCGGGGGACTAGCGGGACGCGGTGAGCAGTTCTTC. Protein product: CASSGGLAGRGEQFF.

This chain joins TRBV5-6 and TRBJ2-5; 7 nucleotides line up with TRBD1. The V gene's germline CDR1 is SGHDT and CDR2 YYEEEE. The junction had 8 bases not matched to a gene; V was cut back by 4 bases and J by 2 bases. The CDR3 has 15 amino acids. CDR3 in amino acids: CASSRPGTAQETQYF. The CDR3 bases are TGTGCCAGCAGCCGCCCAGGGACAGCACAAGAGACCCAGTACTTC.